Listed below are T cell receptor beta chains from one sample, sequenced in a study of T cell responses to AZD1222 COVID-19 vaccine. Sequencing was performed with immunoSEQ multiplex PCR; in TCRdb, only in-frame clones are kept and a portion is missing. The sample holds 100,000 to 150,000 clones; around 90% are singletons and the top ten take roughly 1.6%. Sample: peripheral blood, taken on day 0 of AZD1222 vaccination. The receptors were gathered from an adult in good health. Both conserved end residues are part of each CDR3. The order of the fields is clone size, D gene, J gene, V gene, CDR3 protein, CDR3 DNA. A D gene is named only where the DNA matches it firmly. Expanded clones get a size class; other rows say once, few or many, or leave the size out.

- | - | TRBJ1-2 | TRBV6-5 | CASSSTRNYGYTF | TGTGCCAGCAGTTCGACACGAAACTATGGCTACACCTTC
- | TRBD1 | TRBJ1-2 | TRBV5-6 | CASSLWDRVDGYTF | TGTGCCAGCAGCTTGTGGGACAGGGTCGATGGCTACACCTTC
- | - | TRBJ1-1 | TRBV24-1 | CATSDPGKAEAFF | TGTGCCACCAGTGATCCGGGTAAGGCTGAAGCTTTCTTT
- | TRBD1 | TRBJ1-2 | TRBV28 | CASSSSGTGGVGYTF | TGTGCCAGCAGTTCTTCCGGGACAGGGGGCGTCGGCTACACCTTC
once | - | TRBJ2-3 | TRBV10-2 | CASSESGGGAEDTQYF | TGCGCCAGCAGTGAGTCAGGAGGGGGCGCGGAGGATACGCAGTATTTT
- | - | TRBJ1-1 | TRBV4-3 | CASSQDGGQFWGTEAFF | TGCGCCAGCAGCCAAGATGGTGGCCAGTTCTGGGGCACTGAAGCTTTCTTT
once | - | TRBJ2-7 | TRBV5-1 | CASSFSQGTYEQYF | TGCGCCAGCAGCTTTTCCCAGGGGACCTACGAGCAGTACTTC
- | TRBD2 | TRBJ2-2 | TRBV3-1/TRBV3-2 | CASGQEAGLPGELFF | TGTGCCAGCGGGCAGGAAGCGGGACTACCCGGGGAGCTGTTTTTT
- | - | TRBJ1-1 | TRBV27 | CASSFWEGDEAFF | TGTGCCAGCAGTTTTTGGGAGGGCGATGAAGCTTTCTTT
- | - | TRBJ2-1 | TRBV11-3 | CASSYKHRDRSGQFF | TGTGCCAGCAGTTATAAACACAGGGACCGGAGTGGGCAGTTCTTC
- | TRBD1 | TRBJ2-7 | TRBV7-2 | CASSLALGQGYEQYF | TGTGCCAGCAGCTTAGCGCTGGGACAGGGCTACGAGCAGTACTTC
- | - | TRBJ1-1 | TRBV7-3 | CASSLRGGLETEAFF | TGTGCCAGCAGCTTAAGAGGGGGGCTGGAGACTGAAGCTTTCTTT
- | - | TRBJ2-6 | TRBV19 | CATSSATGANVLTF | TGTGCCACATCATCGGCTACTGGGGCCAACGTCCTGACTTTC
- | - | TRBJ1-4 | TRBV2 | CASSPTSTGRRKLFF | TGTGCCAGCAGCCCTACGTCCACAGGGAGGCGAAAACTGTTTTTT
- | - | TRBJ2-1 | TRBV4-3 | CASSQEGVFSSPNEQFF | TGCGCCAGCAGCCAAGAAGGGGTCTTTTCGAGTCCCAATGAGCAGTTCTTC
- | TRBD1 | TRBJ1-6 | TRBV6-4 | CASSDSGDSNSPLHF | TGTGCCAGCAGTGACTCCGGGGACAGCAATTCACCCCTCCACTTT
- | - | TRBJ2-7 | TRBV6-2/TRBV6-3 | CASSWTDTYEQYF | TGTGCCAGCAGCTGGACGGATACCTACGAGCAGTACTTC
- | - | TRBJ2-7 | TRBV2 | CASLQSSYEQYF | TGTGCCAGCTTACAGAGCTCCTACGAGCAGTACTTC
- | TRBD1 | TRBJ2-1 | TRBV5-1 | CASSARDRSSYNEQFF | TGCGCCAGCAGCGCCCGGGACAGATCCTCCTACAATGAGCAGTTCTTC
- | - | TRBJ1-2 | TRBV28 | CASSLTPGGYTF | TGTGCCAGCAGTTTAACGCCTGGGGGCTACACCTTC
- | TRBD1 | TRBJ2-2 | TRBV20-1 | CSASKGGSGNTGELFF | TGCAGTGCTAGTAAAGGGGGCAGCGGGAACACCGGGGAGCTGTTTTTT
- | - | TRBJ1-2 | TRBV30 | CAWTEDNYGYTF | TGTGCCTGGACGGAGGATAACTATGGCTACACCTTC
few | TRBD1 | TRBJ2-7 | TRBV11-2 | CASSQRVGQGGPYEQYF | TGTGCCAGCAGTCAACGGGTGGGACAGGGTGGCCCCTACGAGCAGTACTTC
- | - | TRBJ1-1 | TRBV11-1 | CASSKGRGTNTEAFF | TGTGCCAGCAGCAAAGGGAGGGGCACGAACACTGAAGCTTTCTTT
- | - | TRBJ1-2 | TRBV4-3 | CASSQGDSDTRGYTF | TGCGCCAGCAGCCAGGGTGACAGCGATACTAGGGGCTACACCTTC
few | - | TRBJ1-2 | TRBV30 | CAWTLGQTARGYGYTF | TGTGCCTGGACTCTCGGCCAGACAGCAAGGGGATATGGCTACACCTTC
- | - | TRBJ2-7 | TRBV19 | CASSEAYEQYF | TGTGCCAGTAGTGAAGCTTACGAGCAGTACTTC
few | TRBD2 | TRBJ2-1 | TRBV15 | CATSRGAELAGGGNEQFF | TGTGCCACCAGCAGAGGAGCCGAACTAGCGGGAGGGGGCAATGAGCAGTTCTTC
few | - | TRBJ1-2 | TRBV24-1 | CATSEGELAYGYTF | TGTGCCACCTCGGAGGGGGAACTCGCCTATGGCTACACCTTC
- | - | TRBJ1-5 | TRBV6-5 | CASSYSTRAQPQHF | TGTGCCAGCAGTTACTCGACCAGGGCGCAGCCCCAGCATTTT
- | TRBD1 | TRBJ1-4 | TRBV27 | CASSSTGTGGEKLFF | TGTGCCAGCAGTTCAACCGGGACAGGGGGTGAAAAACTGTTTTTT
- | - | TRBJ1-1 | TRBV11-2 | CASSSLGVNTEAFF | TGTGCCAGCAGCTCTCTAGGGGTGAACACTGAAGCTTTCTTT
- | TRBD1 | TRBJ1-2 | TRBV9 | CASSVAGTGERYGYTF | TGTGCCAGCAGCGTAGCTGGAACAGGGGAAAGATATGGCTACACCTTC
- | TRBD1 | TRBJ2-1 | TRBV7-3 | CASSLTFSTGQGQFF | TGTGCCAGCAGCTTAACTTTCTCGACAGGGCAGGGGCAGTTCTTC
- | - | TRBJ2-3 | TRBV19 | CASSMRAGTTDTQYF | TGTGCCAGTAGTATGAGGGCAGGGACCACAGATACGCAGTATTTT
- | - | TRBJ1-5 | TRBV24-1 | CATSDLVGGPQHF | TGTGCCACCAGTGATTTAGTAGGGGGGCCCCAGCATTTT
- | - | TRBJ1-4 | TRBV19 | CASSISGNEKLFF | TGTGCCAGTAGTATCTCCGGGAATGAAAAACTGTTTTTT
- | - | TRBJ2-1 | TRBV11-3 | CASSSGIYNEQFF | TGTGCCAGCAGCTCGGGGATCTACAATGAGCAGTTCTTC
- | - | TRBJ2-7 | TRBV27 | CASTGAGYEQYF | TGTGCCAGCACCGGGGCAGGCTACGAGCAGTACTTC
once | - | TRBJ2-7 | TRBV5-1 | CASSLAWGRGRSEQYF | TGCGCCAGCAGCTTGGCCTGGGGGAGGGGGCGAAGCGAGCAGTACTTC
- | - | TRBJ2-1 | TRBV29-1 | CSVEVRNEQFF | TGCAGCGTTGAAGTGAGGAATGAGCAGTTCTTC
- | - | TRBJ2-7 | TRBV27 | CASSPGGRNEQYF | TGTGCCAGCAGCCCTGGAGGGCGGAACGAGCAGTACTTC
- | - | TRBJ2-7 | TRBV29-1 | CSVEIGEQYF | TGCAGCGTGGAGATTGGCGAGCAGTACTTC
- | - | TRBJ1-3 | TRBV9 | CASSPQGSGNTIYF | TGTGCCAGCAGCCCTCAGGGTTCTGGAAACACCATATATTTT
- | TRBD1 | TRBJ1-5 | TRBV3-1/TRBV3-2 | CASSQEGAGGVQPQHF | TGTGCCAGCAGCCAAGAGGGGGCAGGGGGTGTGCAGCCCCAGCATTTT
- | - | TRBJ1-2 | TRBV14 | CASSQVYPTSDGYTF | TGTGCCAGCAGCCAAGTTTACCCTACCTCCGATGGCTACACCTTC
- | TRBD1 | TRBJ1-2 | TRBV7-9 | CASSLLENRGTYGYTF | TGTGCCAGCAGCTTATTAGAAAACAGGGGAACGTATGGCTACACCTTC
once | - | TRBJ2-1 | TRBV4-2 | CASSRESGSYEQFF | TGTGCCAGCAGCCGTGAGTCGGGGAGCTATGAGCAGTTCTTC
- | - | TRBJ1-4 | TRBV5-8 | CASSYRDTATNEKLFF | TGTGCCAGCAGCTACCGGGACACTGCAACTAATGAAAAACTGTTTTTT
- | - | TRBJ2-1 | TRBV24-1 | CATSDFLGTDEQFF | TGTGCCACCAGTGATTTCCTCGGGACCGATGAGCAGTTCTTC
- | - | TRBJ2-7 | TRBV27 | CASSPRQHPHYEQYF | TGTGCCAGCAGTCCTAGACAACATCCTCACTACGAGCAGTACTTC
once | - | TRBJ2-3 | TRBV30 | CAWSVSISTDTQYF | TGTGCCTGGAGTGTGTCGATCAGCACAGATACGCAGTATTTT
- | - | TRBJ1-2 | TRBV6-2/TRBV6-3 | CASSYSLSQGSIYGYTF | TGTGCCAGCAGTTACTCTTTATCACAGGGATCGATCTATGGCTACACCTTC
- | - | TRBJ2-6 | TRBV19 | CASSTSMSGRGSGANVLTF | TGTGCCAGTAGTACCTCTATGTCCGGACGGGGCTCTGGGGCCAACGTCCTGACTTTC